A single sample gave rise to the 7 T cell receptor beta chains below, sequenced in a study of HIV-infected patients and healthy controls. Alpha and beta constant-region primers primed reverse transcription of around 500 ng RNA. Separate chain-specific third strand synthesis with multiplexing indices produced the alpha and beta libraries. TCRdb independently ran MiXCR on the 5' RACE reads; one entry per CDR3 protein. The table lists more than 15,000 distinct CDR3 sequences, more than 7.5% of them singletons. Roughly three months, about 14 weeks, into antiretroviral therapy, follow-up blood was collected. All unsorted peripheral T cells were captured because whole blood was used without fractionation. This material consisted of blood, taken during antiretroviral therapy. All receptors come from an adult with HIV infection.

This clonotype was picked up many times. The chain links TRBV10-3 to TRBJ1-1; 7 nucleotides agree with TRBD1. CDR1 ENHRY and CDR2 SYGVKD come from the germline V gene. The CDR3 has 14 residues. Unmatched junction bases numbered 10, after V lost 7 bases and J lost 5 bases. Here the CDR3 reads CAINPGQAGTEAFF. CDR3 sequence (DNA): TGTGCCATCAACCCTGGACAGGCCGGTACTGAAGCTTTCTTT.

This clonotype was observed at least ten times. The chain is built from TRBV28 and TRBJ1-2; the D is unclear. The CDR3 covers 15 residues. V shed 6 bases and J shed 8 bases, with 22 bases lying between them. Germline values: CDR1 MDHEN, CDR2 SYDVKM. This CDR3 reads CASSLLPLSPDGYTF. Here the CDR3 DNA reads TGTGCCAGCAGCCTCCTCCCGCTCAGTCCGGACGGCTACACCTTC.

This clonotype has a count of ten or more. The CDR3 DNA reads TGCGCCACCAGTGGCGGCTATGGACAGGGGTATGAGCAGTTCTTC. Amino acids: CATSGGYGQGYEQFF. The chain has TRBV5-1 and TRBJ2-1; 9 positions match TRBD1. The V gene end was trimmed by 9 bases and the J gene end by 8 bases; junction bases not matched to a gene: 15. Germline V gene lookup returns CDR1 SGHRS and CDR2 YFSETQ. The length of the CDR3 is 15 residues.

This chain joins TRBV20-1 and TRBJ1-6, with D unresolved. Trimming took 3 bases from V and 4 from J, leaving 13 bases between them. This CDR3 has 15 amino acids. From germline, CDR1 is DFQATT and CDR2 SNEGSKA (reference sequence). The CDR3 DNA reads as TGCAGTGCTAGGGACCGTCTTTGGTATAATTCACCCCTCCACTTT. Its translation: CSARDRLWYNSPLHF.

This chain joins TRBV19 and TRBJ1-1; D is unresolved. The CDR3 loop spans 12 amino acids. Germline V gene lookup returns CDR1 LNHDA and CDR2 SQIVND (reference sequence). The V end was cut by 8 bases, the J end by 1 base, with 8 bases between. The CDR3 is CASLTANTEAFF. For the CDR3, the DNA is TGTGCCAGTTTAACAGCGAACACTGAAGCTTTCTTT.

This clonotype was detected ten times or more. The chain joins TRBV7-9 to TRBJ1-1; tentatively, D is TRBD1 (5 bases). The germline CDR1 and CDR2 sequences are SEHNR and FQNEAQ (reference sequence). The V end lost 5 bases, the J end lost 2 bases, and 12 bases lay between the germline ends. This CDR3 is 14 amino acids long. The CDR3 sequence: CASSIGAANTEAFF. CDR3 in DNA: TGTGCCAGCAGCATAGGGGCCGCTAACACTGAAGCTTTCTTT.

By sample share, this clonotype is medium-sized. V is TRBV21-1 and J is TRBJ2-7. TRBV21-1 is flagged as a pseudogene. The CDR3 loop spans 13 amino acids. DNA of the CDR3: TGTGCCAGCAGCAAAGCGAGAAGATACGAGCAGTACTTC. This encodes CASSKARRYEQYF.